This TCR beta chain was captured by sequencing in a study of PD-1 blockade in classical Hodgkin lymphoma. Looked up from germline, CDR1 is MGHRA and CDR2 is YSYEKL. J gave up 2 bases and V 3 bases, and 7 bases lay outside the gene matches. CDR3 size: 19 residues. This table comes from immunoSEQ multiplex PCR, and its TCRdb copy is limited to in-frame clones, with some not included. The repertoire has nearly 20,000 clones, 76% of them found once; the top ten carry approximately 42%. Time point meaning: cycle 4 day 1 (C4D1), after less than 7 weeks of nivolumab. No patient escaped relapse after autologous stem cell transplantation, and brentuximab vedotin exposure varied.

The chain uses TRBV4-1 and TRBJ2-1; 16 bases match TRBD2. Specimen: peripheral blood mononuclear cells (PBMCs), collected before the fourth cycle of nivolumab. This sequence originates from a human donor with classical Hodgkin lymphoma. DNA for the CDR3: TGCGCCAGCAGCCACCCGGGACTAGCGGGGGGGCCAACCTACAATGAGCAGTTCTTC. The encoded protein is CASSHPGLAGGPTYNEQFF.